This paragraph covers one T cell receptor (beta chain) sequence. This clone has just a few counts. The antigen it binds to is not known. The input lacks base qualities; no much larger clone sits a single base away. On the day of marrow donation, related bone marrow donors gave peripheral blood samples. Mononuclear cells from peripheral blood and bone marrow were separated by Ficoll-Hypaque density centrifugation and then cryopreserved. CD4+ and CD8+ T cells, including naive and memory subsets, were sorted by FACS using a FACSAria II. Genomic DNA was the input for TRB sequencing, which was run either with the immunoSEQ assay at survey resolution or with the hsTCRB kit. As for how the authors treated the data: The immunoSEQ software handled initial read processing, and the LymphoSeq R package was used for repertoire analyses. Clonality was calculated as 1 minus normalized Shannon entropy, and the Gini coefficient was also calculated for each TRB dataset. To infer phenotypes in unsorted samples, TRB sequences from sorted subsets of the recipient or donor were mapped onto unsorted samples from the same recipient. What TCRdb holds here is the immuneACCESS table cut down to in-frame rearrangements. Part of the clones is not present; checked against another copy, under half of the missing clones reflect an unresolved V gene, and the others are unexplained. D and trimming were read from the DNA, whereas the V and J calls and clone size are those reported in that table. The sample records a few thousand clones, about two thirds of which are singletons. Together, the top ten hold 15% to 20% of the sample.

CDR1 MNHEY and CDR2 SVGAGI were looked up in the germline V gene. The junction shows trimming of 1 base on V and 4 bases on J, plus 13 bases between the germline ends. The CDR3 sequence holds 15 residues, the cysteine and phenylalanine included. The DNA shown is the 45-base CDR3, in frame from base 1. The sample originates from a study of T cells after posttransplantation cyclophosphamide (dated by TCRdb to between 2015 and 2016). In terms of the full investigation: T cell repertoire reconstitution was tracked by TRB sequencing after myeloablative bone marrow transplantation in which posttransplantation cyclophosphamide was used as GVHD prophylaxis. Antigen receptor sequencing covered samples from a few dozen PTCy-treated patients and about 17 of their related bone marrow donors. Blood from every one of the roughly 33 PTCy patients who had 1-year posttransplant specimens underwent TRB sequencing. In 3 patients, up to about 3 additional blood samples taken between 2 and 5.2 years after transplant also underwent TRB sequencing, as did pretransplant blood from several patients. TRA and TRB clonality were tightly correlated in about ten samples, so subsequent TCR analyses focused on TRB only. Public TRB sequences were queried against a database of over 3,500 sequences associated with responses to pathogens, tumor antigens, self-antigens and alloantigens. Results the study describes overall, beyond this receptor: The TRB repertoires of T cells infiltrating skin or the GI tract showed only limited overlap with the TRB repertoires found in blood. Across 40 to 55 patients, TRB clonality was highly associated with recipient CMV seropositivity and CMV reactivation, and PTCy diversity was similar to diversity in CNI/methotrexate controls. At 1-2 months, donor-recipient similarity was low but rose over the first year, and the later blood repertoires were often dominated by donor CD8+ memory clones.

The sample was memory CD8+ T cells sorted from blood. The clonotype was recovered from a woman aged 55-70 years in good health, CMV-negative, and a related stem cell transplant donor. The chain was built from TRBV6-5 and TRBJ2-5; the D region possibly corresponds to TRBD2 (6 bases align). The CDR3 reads CASSYFGLEGETQYF. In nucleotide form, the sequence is TGTGCCAGCAGTTACTTTGGACTGGAGGGAGAGACCCAGTACTTC.